These T cell receptor beta chains were read from a single sample in a study of regulatory T cells in long-lasting Graves disease. A single record per CDR3 protein comes from TCRdb applying MiXCR to the multiplex PCR reads. The data hold roughly 500,000 distinct CDR3 sequences, with around 13% observed a single time. In addition, the sample was reused for a study of T cells in Graves' hyperthyroidism and ophthalmopathy.

Here the sequenced sample was peripheral blood mononuclear cells (PBMCs), taken at new diagnosis, from a patient treated with antithyroid drugs. Receptor source: a woman aged 50 to 65 with Graves disease. Both conserved end residues are part of each CDR3. The D gene is left open where the match is weak. Rows give clone size only sometimes, using once, few, many, or a class for an expanded clone.

D gene,clone size,J gene,V gene,CDR3 DNA,CDR3 protein
NA,NA,TRBJ2-2,TRBV7-9,TGTGCCAGCAGCCGACCCGGGACAACGAACACCGGGGAGCTGTTTTTT,CASSRPGTTNTGELFF
NA,many,TRBJ2-5,TRBV2,TGTGCCACTCGAGAGACCTTGCAAGAGACCCAGTACTTC,CATRETLQETQYF
NA,few,TRBJ2-2,TRBV29-1,TGCAGCGCTTTGGATCCCGGGACCGGGAACACCGGGGAGCTGTTTTTT,CSALDPGTGNTGELFF
TRBD2,NA,TRBJ2-1,TRBV7-9,TGTGCCAGCAGCCCGGCACTTTCTAGCGGAGGCTCCTACAATGAGCAGTTCTTC,CASSPALSSGGSYNEQFF
NA,many,TRBJ2-1,TRBV12-3/TRBV12-4,TGTGCCAGCATCCCGCGCGGTTTAGGGGGGAGCTCCTACAATGAGCAGTTCTTC,CASIPRGLGGSSYNEQFF
TRBD1,few,TRBJ2-5,TRBV20-1,TGCAGTGCGAGACGGGGACAGGCCCAAGAGACCCAGTACTTC,CSARRGQAQETQYF
TRBD2,NA,TRBJ2-1,TRBV3-1,TGTGCCAGCAGCCAAGATAACGGGGGACTAGCGGGATTTAATGAGCAGTTCTTC,CASSQDNGGLAGFNEQFF
TRBD1,NA,TRBJ2-1,TRBV5-4,TGTGCCAGCAGGCCTGGAGGGGACAGGGTTCGAAACAATGAGCAGTTCTTC,CASRPGGDRVRNNEQFF
TRBD2,NA,TRBJ2-5,TRBV6-1,TGTGTCACCCGGCAAGCTAGCGGGAGGCCACAAGAGACCCAGTACTTC,CVTRQASGRPQETQYF
TRBD2,NA,TRBJ2-7,TRBV28,TGTGCCAGCAGTTTGGTGACTAGCGGCACCTACGAGCAGTACTTC,CASSLVTSGTYEQYF
TRBD1,many,TRBJ2-3,TRBV20-1,TGCAGTGCTAGACCCAAAAGGACAGGGTTTGAGCAGTATTTT,CSARPKRTGFEQYF
NA,few,TRBJ2-7,TRBV7-2,TGTGCCAGCAGCTCCCCCATCTCCTACGAGCAGTACTTC,CASSSPISYEQYF
NA,many,TRBJ1-2,TRBV7-9,TGTGCCAGCAGCTTTGGGATCAACAGGGAACGAGGCTATGGCTACACCTTC,CASSFGINRERGYGYTF
NA,many,TRBJ2-1,TRBV7-6,TGTGCCAGCAGCCGGGGACAACTCTACAATGAGCAGTTCTTC,CASSRGQLYNEQFF
NA,many,TRBJ1-2,TRBV2,TGTGCCAGCAGTGAAGACGGGACAACTAACTATGGCTACACCTTC,CASSEDGTTNYGYTF
TRBD2,many,TRBJ2-1,TRBV7-9,TGTGCCAGCAGATCTAGCGGGAGGGCCGTCAATGAGCAGTTCTTC,CASRSSGRAVNEQFF